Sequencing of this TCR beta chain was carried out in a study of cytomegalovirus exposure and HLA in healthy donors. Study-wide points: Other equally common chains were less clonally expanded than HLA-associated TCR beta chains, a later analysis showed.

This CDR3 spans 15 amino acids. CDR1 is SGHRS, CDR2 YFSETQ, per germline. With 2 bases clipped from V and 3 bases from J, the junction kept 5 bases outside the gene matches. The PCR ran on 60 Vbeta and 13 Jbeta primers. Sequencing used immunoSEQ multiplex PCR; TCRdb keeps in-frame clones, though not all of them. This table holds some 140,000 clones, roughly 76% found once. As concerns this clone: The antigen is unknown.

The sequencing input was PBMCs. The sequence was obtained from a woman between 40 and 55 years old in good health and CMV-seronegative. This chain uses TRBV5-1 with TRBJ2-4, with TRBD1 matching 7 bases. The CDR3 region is CASSFGDRDKNIQYF. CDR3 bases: TGCGCCAGCAGCTTTGGCGACAGGGACAAAAACATTCAGTACTTC.